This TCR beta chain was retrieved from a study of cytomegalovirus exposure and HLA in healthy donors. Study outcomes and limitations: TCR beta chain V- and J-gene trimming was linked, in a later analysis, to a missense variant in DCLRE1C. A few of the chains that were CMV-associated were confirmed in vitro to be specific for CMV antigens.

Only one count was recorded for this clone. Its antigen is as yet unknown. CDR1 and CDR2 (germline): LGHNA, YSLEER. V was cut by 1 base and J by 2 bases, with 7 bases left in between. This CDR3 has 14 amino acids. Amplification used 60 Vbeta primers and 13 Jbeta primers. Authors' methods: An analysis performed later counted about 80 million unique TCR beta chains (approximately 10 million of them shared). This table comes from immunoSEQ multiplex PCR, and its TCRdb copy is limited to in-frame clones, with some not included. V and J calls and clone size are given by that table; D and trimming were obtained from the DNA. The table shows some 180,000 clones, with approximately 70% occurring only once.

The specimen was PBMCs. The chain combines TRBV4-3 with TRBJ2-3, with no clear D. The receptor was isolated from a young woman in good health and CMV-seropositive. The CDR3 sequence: CASSQVVSTDTQYF. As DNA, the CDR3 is TGCGCCAGCAGCCAAGTTGTCTCCACAGATACGCAGTATTTT.